Included here is one TCR beta chain sequence, with context. It has no known antigen specificity. It has no much larger one-base neighbor in the sample; base qualities were not kept. This entry is derived from a study of technical replicates of blood from a handful of donors (dated by TCRdb to the late 2010s). The library came from the immunoSEQ multiplex PCR assay. In TCRdb, the immuneACCESS table is reduced to in-frame sequences with V and J assigned. These tables do not hold every clone; where another copy was compared, an unresolved V gene accounts for under half, and the others remain unexplained. The sample table records 44,000 or so clones; 92% of these occur just once. 3.9% of the sample comes from the top ten. V lost 6 bases and J lost 0 bases; the stretch between them is 5 bases long. Reading the germline V gene gives CDR1 MNHEY and CDR2 SVGAGI. Reading from cysteine to phenylalanine, the CDR3 counts 12 amino acids. Only the CDR3 region is kept as DNA, spanning 36 bases read in frame from base 1.

Sequenced material: PBMCs. The rearrangement combines TRBV6-5 with TRBJ1-2; a confident D gene designation cannot be given. The TCR originated in a human donor in good health. Some clones in this sample may be carry-over from other donors' samples. The CDR3 amino acid sequence is: CASRQTNYGYTF. The DNA sequence follows: TGTGCCAGCAGGCAGACTAACTATGGCTACACCTTC.